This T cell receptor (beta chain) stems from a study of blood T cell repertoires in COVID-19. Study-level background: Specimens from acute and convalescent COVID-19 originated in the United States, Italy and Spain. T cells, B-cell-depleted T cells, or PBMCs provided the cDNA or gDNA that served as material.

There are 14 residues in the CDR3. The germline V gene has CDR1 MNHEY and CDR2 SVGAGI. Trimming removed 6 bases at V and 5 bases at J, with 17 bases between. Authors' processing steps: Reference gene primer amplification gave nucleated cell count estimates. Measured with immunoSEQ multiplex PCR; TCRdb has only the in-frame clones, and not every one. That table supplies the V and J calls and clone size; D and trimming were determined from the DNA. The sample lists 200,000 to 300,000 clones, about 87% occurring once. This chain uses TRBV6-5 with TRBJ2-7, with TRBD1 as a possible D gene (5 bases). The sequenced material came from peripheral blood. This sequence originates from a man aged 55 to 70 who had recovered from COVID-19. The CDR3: CASRGPGRAHEQYF. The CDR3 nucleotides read TGTGCCAGCAGGGGGCCGGGCAGGGCCCACGAGCAGTACTTC.